The clone carrying this T cell receptor beta chain was detected only a few times. The antigen remains undetermined. These data originate in a study of cytomegalovirus exposure and HLA in healthy donors. Study as a whole: Earlier, 100 million to 130 million unique TCR beta sequences were recovered from around 190 million T cells by an analysis. Points from the study as a whole: A later analysis reported that several of the most significant clusters appeared to be linked to common viral pathogens, among them Epstein-Barr virus. It was only CMV serostatus that was available as immune exposure information.

V was trimmed by 7 bases and J by 0 bases, leaving 4 bases between them. Germline assignment: CDR1 LGHNT and CDR2 FRNRAP. This CDR3 is 12 amino acids long. It was with 60 Vbeta and 13 Jbeta primers that the PCR ran. The table came from immunoSEQ multiplex PCR; TCRdb's copy has only in-frame clones and leaves some out. The table lists approximately 190,000 clones, over 70% of them singletons, with around 4% in the top ten. This chain links TRBV12-5 with TRBJ1-3; D uncertain. The origin of this receptor is a man aged 45 to 65 in good health and CMV-seronegative. Sequencing was done on a sample of PBMCs. The CDR3 coding sequence is TGTGCTAGTGCCAGCTCTGGAAACACCATATATTTT. This translates into CASASSGNTIYF.